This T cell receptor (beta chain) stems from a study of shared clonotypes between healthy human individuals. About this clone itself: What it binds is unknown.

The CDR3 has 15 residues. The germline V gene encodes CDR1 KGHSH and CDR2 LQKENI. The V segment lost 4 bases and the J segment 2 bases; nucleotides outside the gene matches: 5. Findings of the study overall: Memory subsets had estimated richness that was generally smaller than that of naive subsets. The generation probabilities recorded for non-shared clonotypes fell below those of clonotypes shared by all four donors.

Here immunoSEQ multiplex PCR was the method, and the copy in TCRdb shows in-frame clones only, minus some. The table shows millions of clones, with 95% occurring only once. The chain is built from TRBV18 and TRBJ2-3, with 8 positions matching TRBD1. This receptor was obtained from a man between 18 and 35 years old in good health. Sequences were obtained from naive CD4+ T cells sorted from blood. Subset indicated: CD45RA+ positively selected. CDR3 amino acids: CASSQQGASTDTQYF. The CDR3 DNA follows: TGTGCCAGCTCACAGCAGGGGGCTTCCACAGATACGCAGTATTTT.